The next 20 T cell receptor beta chains were all read from a single sample in a study of blood T cells in healthy people across ages. A second PCR of 7 to 11 cycles used a sample-barcoded 5' primer and a J-beta primer mix. TCRdb ran MiXCR on the 5' RACE reads and lists one entry per CDR3 protein. The sample lists some 1.4 million distinct CDR3 sequences, approximately 38% occurring once. Specimen: blood. These receptors were taken from a woman younger than 30 in good health.

This clonotype was counted a few times. The V and J genes are TRBV2 and TRBJ2-7, with 8 nucleotides matching TRBD1. The CDR3 runs 15 residues. V lost 6 bases to trimming and J lost 5 bases; unmatched junction nucleotides: 12. Germline V lookup: CDR1 SNHLY, CDR2 FYNNEI. CDR3 in amino acids: CASRQTRGLGNEQYF. For the CDR3, the DNA is TGTGCCAGCAGGCAAACCAGGGGGCTCGGGAACGAGCAGTACTTC.

The chain's CDR3 is CASSGQGFSYEQYF. The CDR3 DNA is TGTGCCAGCAGTGGACAGGGATTTTCCTACGAGCAGTACTTC. This chain joins TRBV12-3 or TRBV12-4 and TRBJ2-7; TRBD1 matches 8 bases. CDR3 length equals 14 residues. Trimming at V came to 5 bases and at J to 1 base, leaving 4 bases not matched to a gene.

This clonotype was observed a handful of times. The chain uses TRBV6-5 and TRBJ1-2; TRBD1 aligns across 7 bases. This CDR3 is 15 amino acids long. CDR1 and CDR2 (germline): MNHEY, SVGAGI. The ends lost 2 bases at V and 2 bases at J; junction bases unmatched: 5. CDR3 region: CASSYEGQRNYGYTF. CDR3 DNA: TGTGCCAGCAGTTACGAGGGACAGCGAAACTATGGCTACACCTTC.

This chain joins TRBV12-3 or TRBV12-4 and TRBJ2-7; 11 bases fit TRBD2. CDR3 length: 14 residues. The J segment lost 3 bases and the V segment lost 7 bases, leaving 5 bases of the junction unmatched. The CDR3 here is CASTPGTSGYEQYF. CDR3 bases: TGTGCCAGCACCCCAGGGACTAGCGGCTACGAGCAGTACTTC.

In this sample, this clonotype turned up a few times. V usage is TRBV20-1 and J usage is TRBJ2-1, with 9 positions matching TRBD2. Germline V CDR1 and CDR2: DFQATT, SNEGSKA (reference sequence). The V and J ends lost 0 bases and 0 bases, in that order; junction bases with no gene match: 9. The CDR3 runs 18 residues. The CDR3 loop is CSARDSASGTHSYNEQFF. The CDR3 nucleotides are TGCAGTGCTAGAGATTCGGCTAGCGGGACACACTCCTACAATGAGCAGTTCTTC.

This clonotype was picked up a small number of times. This sequence joins TRBV20-1 and TRBJ2-1; D is tentatively TRBD1 or TRBD2 (6 bases each). The CDR3 contains 14 residues. The V gene's germline CDR1 is DFQATT and CDR2 SNEGSKA (reference sequence). V was shortened by 3 bases and J by 4 bases, with 13 bases between the two germline ends. The CDR3 sequence is CSASRGPGYNEQFF. DNA of the CDR3: TGCAGTGCTAGTCGGGGGCCGGGATACAATGAGCAGTTCTTC.

The chain links TRBV2 to TRBJ2-1, with D perhaps assigned TRBD1 or TRBD2 (5 bases each). V lost 4 bases and J lost 10, with 14 bases in between. Germline CDR1 and CDR2: SNHLY and FYNNEI. CDR3 size: 13 residues. The CDR3 nucleotides read TGTGCCAGCAGTGGAGGGGACCTCTACGAGCAGTTCTTC. It yields the protein CASSGGDLYEQFF. Full variable domain (remainder filled in from reference TRBV2 and TRBJ2-1): EPEVTQTPSHQVTQMGQEVILRCVPISNHLYFYWYRQILGQKVEFLVSFYNNEISEKSEIFDDQFSVERPDGSNFTLKIRSTKLEDSAMYFCASSGGDLYEQFFGPGTRLTVL.

This clonotype has at least ten counts. This chain joins TRBV29-1 and TRBJ2-7; maybe TRBD1 (5 bases). The CDR3 has 12 amino acids. V lost 6 bases and J lost 5, with 14 bases in between. Germline CDR1 and CDR2: SQVTM and ANQGSEA. Here the CDR3 reads CSVKERQNEQYF. CDR3 nucleotide sequence: TGCAGCGTCAAAGAACGACAGAACGAGCAGTACTTC.

The rearrangement links TRBV2 to TRBJ2-6; D gene ambiguous. Germline CDR1 is SNHLY and CDR2 is FYNNEI. With 0 bases removed from V and 0 bases from J, the gap between germline ends came to 12 bases. CDR3 size: 18 residues. The CDR3 sequence is CASSEAPYVLSGANVLTF. The CDR3 nucleotides read TGTGCCAGCAGTGAAGCGCCCTACGTACTCTCTGGGGCCAACGTCCTGACTTTC.

The CDR3 bases are TGTGCCATCACCATAGGACAGGGCAACACTGAAGCTTTCTTT. Its protein is CAITIGQGNTEAFF. The chain joins TRBV10-3 to TRBJ1-1; 8 bases match TRBD1. Germline CDR1 and CDR2: ENHRY and SYGVKD. The CDR3 runs 14 residues. With V trimmed by 7 bases and J by 2 bases, 6 bases remained unmatched.

The CDR3 loop reads CASSLGGGAVGNQPQHF. CDR3 sequence (DNA): TGTGCCAGCAGCTTAGGTGGGGGGGCAGTTGGCAATCAGCCCCAGCATTTT. The chain carries TRBV7-9 and TRBJ1-5; perhaps TRBD1 as D (6 bases). The CDR3 runs 17 residues. Germline CDR1 and CDR2: SEHNR and FQNEAQ (reference sequence). The V gene lost 1 base and the J gene lost 2 bases, with 15 bases spanning the gap.

This clonotype was observed a handful of times. The V call is TRBV27, the J call TRBJ1-2; D gene uncertain. The V end lost 6 bases, the J end lost 5 bases, and 13 bases lay between the germline ends. This CDR3 has 13 amino acids. CDR1 is MNHEY, CDR2 SMNVEV, per germline (reference sequence). CDR3 protein: CASSLQESYGYTF. The CDR3 DNA reads as TGTGCCAGCAGCTTACAAGAAAGTTATGGCTACACCTTC.

In its sample, this clonotype was seen a few times. This chain connects TRBV10-2 to TRBJ2-1; D remains ambiguous. This CDR3 region has 14 residues. V shed 2 bases and J shed 3 bases, with 8 bases lying between them. Germline CDR1 WSHSY, CDR2 SAAADI. CDR3 nucleotide sequence: TGCGCCAGCAGTGAGACTTACAGCTACAATGAGCAGTTCTTC. Residues: CASSETYSYNEQFF.

The chain is built from TRBV20-1 and TRBJ1-5, with 8 bases aligning to TRBD1. CDR1 and CDR2 from the germline V gene are DFQATT and SNEGSKA (reference sequence). V dropped 3 bases and J dropped 2; count of bases not matched to a gene: 9. The CDR3 is 16 residues long. In DNA form, the CDR3 reads TGCAGTGCTAGGCAACAGGGGGGCTTAGGCAATCAGCCCCAGCATTTT. Residues: CSARQQGGLGNQPQHF.

The V gene is TRBV7-9, the J gene TRBJ2-7; a possible D gene is TRBD1 (6 bases). CDR3 size: 13 residues. V was shortened by 9 bases and J by 5 bases, with 17 bases between the two germline ends. Per the germline V gene, CDR1 is SEHNR and CDR2 is FQNEAQ (reference sequence). CDR3 sequence: CASHRDSPNEQYF. DNA for the CDR3: TGTGCCAGTCACAGGGATTCCCCTAACGAGCAGTACTTC.

The chain employs TRBV4-1 and TRBJ1-1, with D perhaps matching TRBD1 (5 bases). The germline gives CDR1 MGHRA, CDR2 YSYEKL. V was clipped by 2 bases and J by 4 bases, with 11 bases between them. The CDR3 runs 14 residues. CDR3 bases: TGCGCCAGCAGCCAAATGGGGGGTGGCACTGAAGCTTTCTTT. Protein product: CASSQMGGGTEAFF.

This clonotype was picked up a small number of times. This rearrangement joins TRBV20-1 to TRBJ2-5; D remains ambiguous. The V gene lost 7 bases and the J gene lost 1 base, with 7 bases spanning the gap. Germline CDR1 and CDR2: DFQATT and SNEGSKA (reference sequence). CDR3 length: 11 amino acids. The CDR3 DNA reads TGCAGTGTTGTCCTCCAAGAGACCCAGTACTTC. This codes for CSVVLQETQYF.

In this sample, this clonotype turned up many times. J is TRBJ1-5 and V is TRBV12-3 or TRBV12-4; D remains unclear. The length of the CDR3 is 15 residues. Deletions cut 3 bases from V and 0 bases from J, with 9 bases between. The CDR3 is CASSLDPYSNQPQHF. The CDR3 DNA follows: TGTGCCAGCAGTTTGGACCCATATAGCAATCAGCCCCAGCATTTT.

The J gene is TRBJ2-7, the V gene TRBV3-1, with D perhaps being TRBD1 or TRBD2 (5 bases each). V gave up 0 bases and J gave up 0 bases, with 9 bases separating them. Germline CDR1 and CDR2: LGHDT and YNNKEL (reference sequence). This CDR3 is 15 amino acids long. CDR3: CASSQDRGPSYEQYF. Here the CDR3 DNA reads TGTGCCAGCAGCCAAGATAGGGGACCCTCCTACGAGCAGTACTTC.

The chain links TRBV2 to TRBJ1-2; possibly TRBD1 for D (5 bases). The CDR3 extends over 11 amino acids. Trimming cost V 7 bases and J 10 bases, with 13 bases left between them. Germline CDR1 is SNHLY and CDR2 is FYNNEI. The CDR3 loop reads CASTEGQIYTF. The CDR3 nucleotides are TGTGCCAGCACCGAGGGGCAGATCTACACCTTC.